This T cell receptor (beta chain) emerged from a study of blood T cell repertoires in COVID-19. Whole-study context: Whether acute or convalescent, the COVID-19 samples came from the United States, Italy and Spain. Nucleic acid was either cDNA or gDNA, and it came from T cells, B-cell-depleted T cells, or PBMCs.

V was clipped by 1 base and J by 3 bases, with 4 bases between them. The CDR3 extends over 13 amino acids. The germline V gene has CDR1 SGDLS and CDR2 YYNGEE. In the original analysis: Cell counts per sample came from amplifying reference gene primers. The protocol was immunoSEQ multiplex PCR, while the TCRdb copy is restricted to in-frame clones and leaves out a portion. For V, J and clone size, that table is used; D and trimming come from the DNA. Among 400,000 to 550,000 clones, roughly 89% were seen once, and the ten largest hold more than 4%. This TCR came from a woman aged 25 to 45 with acute or convalescent COVID-19. This rearrangement joins TRBV9 to TRBJ2-2; no reliable D call. Specimen: peripheral blood. CDR3 nucleotides: TGTGCCAGCAGCGTAACAGACACCGGGGAGCTGTTTTTT. Translation gives CASSVTDTGELFF.